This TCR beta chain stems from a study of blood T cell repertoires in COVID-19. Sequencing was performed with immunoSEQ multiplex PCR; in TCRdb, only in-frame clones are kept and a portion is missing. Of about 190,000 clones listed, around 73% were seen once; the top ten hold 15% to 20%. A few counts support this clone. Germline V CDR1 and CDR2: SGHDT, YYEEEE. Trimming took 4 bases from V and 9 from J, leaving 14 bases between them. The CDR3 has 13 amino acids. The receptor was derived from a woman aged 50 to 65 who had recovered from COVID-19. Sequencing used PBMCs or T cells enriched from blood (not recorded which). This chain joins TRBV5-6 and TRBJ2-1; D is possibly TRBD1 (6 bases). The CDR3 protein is CASSPGQSSEQFF. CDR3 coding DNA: TGTGCCAGCAGCCCCGGACAGTCCAGTGAGCAGTTCTTC.